A selection of T cell receptor beta chains follows, all from one sample in a study of shared clonotypes between healthy human individuals. Profiled with immunoSEQ multiplex PCR; TCRdb holds only in-frame clones, not every one. This sample has approximately 350,000 clones, with 74% found just once. The sample taken for sequencing was memory CD4+ T cells sorted from blood. Receptors were obtained from a man aged 25 to 40 in good health. CDR3s leave out the opening cysteine and the closing phenylalanine or tryptophan.

V gene,CDR3 protein
TRBV6-4,ASSDSDRNTQY
TRBV30,ASRLGGSNTEAF
TRBV7-8,ASSSSEGEETQY
TRBV28,ASSFGGQADTQY
TRBV4-1,ASSQDRGTTDTQY
TRBV5-4,ASSFGSDFSPQY
TRBV7-9,ASSLHRGQGEAF
TRBV7-8,ASSFLSAAGGTEAF
TRBV30,ACSTGSNQPQH
TRBV5-1,ASSSGGSVIYGYT
TRBV19,ASSIAPGGWHEQY
TRBV6-1,ASSVVDRGLF
TRBV5-1,ASSFNPVGTSGSQGNEQF
TRBV6-1,ASSAEVLAEAF
TRBV18,ASSPPTGGGTDTQY
TRBV2,ASIPGGIAGGLSSYEQY
TRBV6-5,ASSLQGQNIQY
TRBV6-1,ATSNRDRGTTEAF
TRBV6-5,ASSYLTGNTGELF
TRBV6-1,ASSTGGWTDTQY
TRBV6-5,ASKMGSGDSYEQY
TRBV5-4,ASSPTSGRGPETQY
TRBV4-1,ASSLDRGQTDTQY
TRBV14,ASSQNTEAF
TRBV5-1,ASSYTGTTTPYEQY
TRBV27,ASSIRQRGNYGYT
TRBV5-4,ASSYDPYGDTQY
TRBV5-6,ASSLGREYT
TRBV5-1,ASSPGLGTEAF
TRBV28,ASTRGGILFNEQF
TRBV5-1,ASSLAASGQETQY
TRBV5-1,ASSLERGEAF
TRBV5-5,ASSPGQGWKLF
TRBV28,ASSPGQVSDAF
TRBV15,ATSRGRGDNEQF
TRBV2,ASSADGNTIY
TRBV27,ASSLSRGDTQY